These 9 T cell receptor beta chains came from one sample sequenced in a study of CD8+CD57+ T cells in acquired aplastic anemia. Genomic DNA constituted the template upon which TCR beta VDJ and CDR3 profiling was performed. TCRdb called the reads again in MiXCR, with one record for every CDR3 protein. The sample has nearly 60,000 distinct CDR3 sequences, roughly three fifths seen once. Patients picked for sequencing had shown CD8+CD57+ cell expansion detected by flow cytometry. The sample taken for sequencing was sorted CD4+, CD8+, or CD8+CD57+ T cells (not recorded which) from PBMCs. The receptor set was obtained from a human donor with aplastic anemia.

This clonotype was recorded a few times. V is TRBV9 and J is TRBJ2-7; D is perhaps TRBD2 (5 bases). V was cut by 4 bases and J by 3 bases, with 17 bases left in between. CDR1 is SGDLS, CDR2 YYNGEE, per germline. The CDR3 has 15 residues. CDR3 amino acids: CASSSHGELNYEQYF. The CDR3 DNA is TGTGCCAGCAGCTCCCACGGGGAACTGAACTACGAGCAGTACTTC.

The V call is TRBV29-1, the J call TRBJ2-7; D is uncertain. The germline V gene encodes CDR1 SQVTM and CDR2 ANQGSEA. V shed 5 bases and J shed 7 bases, with 15 bases lying between them. The CDR3 has 12 amino acids. The CDR3 DNA reads as TGCAGCGTTTCCCTGATGCTTAGGGAGCAGTACTTC. It translates to CSVSLMLREQYF.

A word on this clonotype: This may stem from a read error, because a much larger clone lies one nucleotide away. The chain has TRBV5-1 and TRBJ1-1; D is unresolved. The germline CDR1 and CDR2 sequences are SGHRS and YFSETQ. V was trimmed by 1 base and J by 5 bases, leaving 6 bases between them. The CDR3 is 12 residues long. Here the CDR3 DNA reads TGCGCCAGCAGCTTGCCTGGGACTGAAGCTTTCTTT. Protein: CASSLPGTEAFF.

The chain is built from TRBV10-3 and TRBJ1-1, with 9 bases fitting TRBD1. Germline V gene data show CDR1 as ENHRY and CDR2 as SYGVKD. V shed 2 bases and J 1 base; nucleotides not matched to a gene: 8. CDR3 length: 17 amino acids. For the CDR3, the DNA is TGTGCCATCAGTGAGCGCACAGGGGGCTCCGGGAACACTGAAGCTTTCTTT. Translation: CAISERTGGSGNTEAFF.

In DNA form, the CDR3 reads TGCAGTGCTACCGGGACTAGCGGGAGGACTTTCTCCTACGAGCAGTACTTC. Protein sequence: CSATGTSGRTFSYEQYF. The rearrangement uses TRBV20-1 and TRBJ2-7; 15 nucleotides line up with TRBD2. After removal of 4 bases from V and 0 bases from J, the junction contained 7 bases not matched to a gene. CDR3 length: 17 residues. In germline, CDR1 is DFQATT, CDR2 SNEGSKA (reference sequence).

This clonotype was recorded a few times. The V gene is TRBV11-2, the J gene TRBJ2-2, with 10 bases fitting TRBD2. V was pared by 5 bases and J by 3 bases, with 12 bases of the junction left unmatched. The CDR3 has 18 residues. Germline V lookup: CDR1 SGHAT, CDR2 FQNNGV. The CDR3 region is CASSPGSGGAADTGELFF. CDR3 nucleotides: TGTGCCAGCAGCCCAGGGAGCGGGGGGGCTGCGGACACCGGGGAGCTGTTTTTT.

This clonotype was counted ten times or more. The rearrangement uses TRBV6-2 or TRBV6-3 and TRBJ1-1, with a tentative D call TRBD1 (5 bases). Germline V gene data show CDR1 as MNHEY and CDR2 as SVGEGT. V shed 4 bases and J shed 4 bases, with 13 bases lying between them. The CDR3 extends over 14 amino acids. The chain's CDR3 is CASSFFSGGTEAFF. DNA of the CDR3: TGTGCCAGCAGTTTCTTTTCCGGGGGCACTGAAGCTTTCTTT.

This clonotype was counted ten times or more. The DNA of the CDR3 is TGTGCCAGCAGCGGTGGGGGGAATGAGCAGTTCTTC. Translating it yields CASSGGGNEQFF. V is TRBV9 and J is TRBJ2-1, with D possibly TRBD2 on 6 matching bases. CDR1 and CDR2 (germline): SGDLS, YYNGEE. This CDR3 is 12 amino acids long. The V and J ends lost 3 bases and 7 bases respectively, with 8 bases between them.

The chain couples TRBV12-3 or TRBV12-4 to TRBJ1-2; D is uncertain. This CDR3 spans 14 amino acids. V gave up 6 bases and J gave up 8 bases, with 19 bases separating them. The chain's CDR3 is CASSRNQRGPGYTF. Here the CDR3 DNA reads TGTGCCAGCAGCCGAAATCAGCGAGGGCCCGGCTACACCTTC.